One T cell receptor beta chain is described in this entry. As originally analysed: How many nucleated cells were present was estimated from reference gene primer amplification. Some clones are missing from TCRdb's copy, which holds only in-frame ones; the method was immunoSEQ multiplex PCR. The DNA was the basis for D and trimming; V, J and clone size are from that table. The sample includes 400,000 or so clones, 80% to 90% of them seen just once. The data belong to a study of blood T cell repertoires in COVID-19. Study overall: Collection of acute and convalescent COVID-19 samples took place in the United States, Italy and Spain. PBMCs, B-cell-depleted T cells, or T cells were the source of the cDNA or gDNA that made up the material.

Enrollment of patients from Seattle took place during active infection, with longitudinal follow-up. CDR3 length: 13 residues. Germline lookup yields CDR1 LGHDT and CDR2 YNNKEL (reference sequence). V lost 1 base and J lost 4, with 5 bases in between. This clonotype was obtained from a man between 18 and 29 years old with COVID-19, enrolled during active disease. The rearrangement links TRBV3-1 (or the pseudogene TRBV3-2) to TRBJ2-1, with D unclear. Sequencing used peripheral blood. The CDR3 reads CASSQGSYNEQFF. CDR3 coding DNA: TGTGCCAGCAGCCAAGGGAGTTACAATGAGCAGTTCTTC.